This record covers a single T cell receptor (beta chain). Sequencing of TCR beta was performed on blood CD8+ and CD4+ T cells. As controls, healthy donors matched for age and sex were used. TEMRA cells were FACS-enriched, and CD8+ and CD4+ T cells were isolated negatively. The data stem from a study of CD8 T cells in Susac syndrome. Reverse transcription of roughly 0.45 to 1 ug RNA used random hexamers. The method of amplification for TCR beta CDR3 was immunoSEQ multiplex PCR, covering 54 Vbeta and 13 Jbeta. TCRdb reprocessed the immunoSEQ multiplex PCR reads via MiXCR and lists one record per CDR3 protein. Here the sample spans about 120,000 distinct CDR3 sequences, approximately 90% being singletons. This CDR3 is built from 10 residues. V gave up 6 bases and J gave up 10 bases, with 12 bases separating them. The germline V gene encodes CDR1 DFQATT and CDR2 SNEGSKA (reference sequence).

The receptor was derived from a human donor in good health. Material for sequencing was CD8+ T cells from PBMCs. The chain carries TRBV20-1 and TRBJ1-1; no clear D. The chain's CDR3 is CSALWEGAFF. In DNA, the CDR3 is TGCAGTGCATTGTGGGAGGGAGCTTTCTTT.